Following are 17 T cell receptor beta chains from one sample sequenced in a study of radiation and T cells in renal cell carcinoma. The time point is: baseline pretreatment blood. Specified treatment: 15 Gy SBRT to primary tumor, nephrectomy 4 weeks later. Sequencing used immunoSEQ multiplex PCR; TCRdb keeps in-frame clones, though not all of them. The table includes 150,000 or so clones, 75% to 90% detected once. The sequenced sample was blood, obtained from a patient whose treatment included radiotherapy and nephrectomy. These receptors were collected from a woman aged 45-60 years with renal cell carcinoma.

The rearrangement links TRBV7-2 to TRBJ1-1; D is undetermined. Germline values: CDR1 SGHTA, CDR2 FQGNSA. CDR3 length: 16 amino acids. The germline V and J ends were trimmed by 0 bases and 2 bases, with 13 bases remaining between them. The CDR3 bases are TGTGCCAGCAGCTTAGCGGGTGGGGTAGATAACACTGAAGCTTTCTTT. It yields the protein CASSLAGGVDNTEAFF.

The rearrangement joins TRBV5-6 to TRBJ2-7; 8 bases match TRBD1. The ends lost 4 bases at V and 7 bases at J; junction bases unmatched: 10. Germline lookup yields CDR1 SGHDT and CDR2 YYEEEE. The CDR3 runs to 14 residues. The CDR3 sequence is CASSDNRGRWEQYF. The CDR3, as DNA: TGTGCCAGCAGCGACAACAGGGGGAGGTGGGAGCAGTACTTC.

The chain combines TRBV29-1 with TRBJ1-3, with 8 positions matching TRBD1. Germline V lookup: CDR1 SQVTM, CDR2 ANQGSEA. The CDR3 runs to 12 residues. The V gene end was trimmed by 5 bases and the J gene end by 4 bases; junction bases not matched to a gene: 1. The CDR3 bases are TGCAGCGTTCAGGGGGCGGGAAACACCATATATTTT. Encoded protein: CSVQGAGNTIYF. The full variable domain, its missing parts supplied by reference TRBV29-1 and TRBJ1-3, is SAVISQKPSRDICQRGTSLTIQCQVDSQVTMMFWYRQQPGQSLTLIATANQGSEATYESGFVIDKFPISRPNLTFSTLTVSNMSPEDSSIYLCSVQGAGNTIYFGEGSWLTVV.

This clone was counted only a few times. The rearrangement links TRBV10-3 to TRBJ1-1; D not certain. V was clipped by 10 bases and J by 8 bases, with 17 bases between them. The CDR3 totals 12 residues. The V gene's germline CDR1 is ENHRY and CDR2 SYGVKD. The CDR3, as DNA: TGTGCCACCACGGGCACTTCTTTAGAAGCTTTCTTT. The encoded protein is CATTGTSLEAFF.

This clone was picked up one time. The gene calls are TRBV28 and TRBJ1-2; D is unclear. Germline-derived CDR1 and CDR2 are MDHEN and SYDVKM. Between the trimmed V and J ends, which lost 5 bases and 2 bases, there was a span of 15 bases. The CDR3 has 15 amino acids. Written as DNA, the CDR3 is TGTGCCAGCAGTACCCCGGCGGCAGAGAACTATGGCTACACCTTC. This sequence encodes CASSTPAAENYGYTF.

The rearrangement joins TRBV4-1 to TRBJ1-5; D remains unclear. CDR1 is MGHRA and CDR2 is YSYEKL in the germline V gene. Trimming pared 3 bases from V and 4 bases from J, leaving 13 bases between. This CDR3 contains 15 residues. The CDR3 DNA sequence: TGCGCCAGCAGCCATGATGATACGGGGAATCAGCCCCAGCATTTT. Its protein product is CASSHDDTGNQPQHF.

CDR3 coding DNA: TGTGCCAGTACCCCGGACAGGGGGTATGGAAACACCATATATTTT. Its protein product is CASTPDRGYGNTIYF. The chain combines TRBV19 with TRBJ1-3, with 10 bases that match TRBD1. The germline V gene has CDR1 LNHDA and CDR2 SQIVND (reference sequence). The CDR3 covers 15 residues. With V trimmed by 7 bases and J by 3 bases, 6 bases remained unmatched.

The gene calls are TRBV7-9 and TRBJ1-2; maybe TRBD1 (5 bases). From germline, CDR1 is SEHNR and CDR2 FQNEAQ (reference sequence). V was cut by 5 bases and J by 5 bases, with 12 bases left in between. The CDR3 totals 13 residues. This CDR3 is CASSLPGQYGYTF. The CDR3 nucleotides read TGTGCCAGCAGCCTCCCGGGGCAATATGGCTACACCTTC.

The chain combines TRBV5-1 with TRBJ2-7; TRBD1 agrees at 10 bases. The V gene end was trimmed by 3 bases and the J gene end by 4 bases; junction bases not matched to a gene: 4. The CDR3 runs to 14 residues. Germline lookup yields CDR1 SGHRS and CDR2 YFSETQ. Here the CDR3 reads CASSSGTGDYEQYF. The CDR3 region has the DNA TGCGCCAGCAGCTCCGGGACAGGGGATTACGAGCAGTACTTC.

This chain connects TRBV7-2 to TRBJ1-2, with D possibly being TRBD1 (5 bases). This CDR3 is 13 amino acids long. Germline assignment: CDR1 SGHTA and CDR2 FQGNSA. V gave up 5 bases and J gave up 1 base, with 8 bases separating them. The CDR3 DNA is TGTGCCAGCAGCACGGGACTTAACTATGGCTACACCTTC. As protein: CASSTGLNYGYTF.

This clone was found once. The chain couples TRBV19 to TRBJ1-5; the D gene is possibly TRBD1 (6 bases). CDR1 and CDR2 from the germline V gene are LNHDA and SQIVND (reference sequence). The CDR3 spans 15 residues. V was trimmed by 7 bases and J by 4 bases, leaving 17 bases between them. The CDR3 region is CASNPDRTGNQPQHF. CDR3 coding DNA: TGTGCCAGTAACCCCGACAGGACGGGAAATCAGCCCCAGCATTTT. Filled out from reference TRBV19 and TRBJ1-5, the complete variable domain reads DGGITQSPKYLFRKEGQNVTLSCEQNLNHDAMYWYRQDPGQGLRLIYYSQIVNDFQKGDIAEGYSVSREKKESFPLTVTSAQKNPTAFYLCASNPDRTGNQPQHFGDGTRLSIL.

The rearrangement links TRBV4-2 to TRBJ2-7, with 7 bases that match TRBD2. V dropped 4 bases and J dropped 2; count of bases not matched to a gene: 8. CDR1 is LGHNA, CDR2 YNFKEQ, per germline. The CDR3 runs 15 residues. The CDR3 DNA sequence: TGTGCCAGCAGCCCGAGCGGGGATATAGCCTACGAGCAGTACTTC. It is translated as CASSPSGDIAYEQYF.

This chain links TRBV10-3 with TRBJ2-3, with D possibly TRBD2 on 6 matching bases. This CDR3 contains 13 residues. Germline CDR1 ENHRY, CDR2 SYGVKD. V lost 8 bases to trimming and J lost 4 bases, with 13 bases between them. The CDR3 DNA reads as TGTGCCATCGCGGGCGGGACGCCAGATACGCAGTATTTT. Protein sequence: CAIAGGTPDTQYF.

The DNA for the CDR3 is TGCGCCAGCAGCCCCAGTGTGGGGGGGAACACTGAAGCTTTCTTT. This gives the protein CASSPSVGGNTEAFF. The chain carries TRBV4-3 and TRBJ1-1; a possible D gene is TRBD1 (5 bases). V dropped 4 bases and J dropped 1 base, with 13 bases sitting between them. The CDR3 spans 15 residues. Germline V lookup: CDR1 LGHNA, CDR2 YSLEER.

The rearrangement joins TRBV5-1 to TRBJ2-6; no definite D call. Trimming removed 2 bases at V and 0 bases at J, with 6 bases between. From germline, CDR1 is SGHRS and CDR2 YFSETQ. This CDR3 is 15 amino acids long. The CDR3 spells CASSFWLSGANVLTF. The CDR3 region has the DNA TGCGCCAGCAGCTTTTGGCTCTCTGGGGCCAACGTCCTGACTTTC.

The chain links TRBV4-1 to TRBJ2-1; D might be TRBD2 (7 bases). Germline lookup yields CDR1 MGHRA and CDR2 YSYEKL. Deletions cut 5 bases from V and 7 bases from J, with 15 bases between. CDR3 length: 14 amino acids. CDR3 amino acids: CASSSRGAGNEQFF. The CDR3 DNA is TGCGCCAGCAGCTCCCGGGGGGCAGGGAATGAGCAGTTCTTC.

This sequence joins TRBV5-1 and TRBJ1-3; 7 bases line up with TRBD1. Trimming took 3 bases from V and 0 from J; bases not matched to a gene: 3. The CDR3 extends over 15 amino acids. Per the germline V gene, CDR1 is SGHRS and CDR2 is YFSETQ. DNA of the CDR3: TGCGCCAGCAGCTCGGGACAGCTCTCTGGAAACACCATATATTTT. Amino acids: CASSSGQLSGNTIYF.